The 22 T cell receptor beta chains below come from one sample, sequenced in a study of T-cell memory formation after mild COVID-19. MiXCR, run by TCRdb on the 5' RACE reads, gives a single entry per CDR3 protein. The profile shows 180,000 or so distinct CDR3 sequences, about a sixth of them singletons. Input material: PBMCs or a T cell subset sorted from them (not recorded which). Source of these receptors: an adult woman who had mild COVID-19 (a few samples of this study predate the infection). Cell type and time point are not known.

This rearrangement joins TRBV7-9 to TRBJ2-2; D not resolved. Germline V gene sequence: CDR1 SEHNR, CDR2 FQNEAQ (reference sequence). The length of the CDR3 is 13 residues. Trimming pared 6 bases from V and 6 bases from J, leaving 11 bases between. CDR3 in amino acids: CASRPISSGELFF. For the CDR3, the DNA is TGTGCCAGCAGACCCATTAGCTCCGGGGAGCTGTTTTTT.

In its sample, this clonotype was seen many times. CDR3 amino acids: CASSERRKETQYF. In nucleotides, the CDR3 is TGTGCCAGCAGTGAGAGGAGGAAAGAGACCCAGTACTTC. This sequence joins TRBV2 and TRBJ2-5, with D maybe TRBD2 (5 bases). CDR1 is SNHLY and CDR2 is FYNNEI in the germline V gene. The CDR3 runs 13 residues. V shed 3 bases and J shed 3 bases, with 8 bases lying between them.

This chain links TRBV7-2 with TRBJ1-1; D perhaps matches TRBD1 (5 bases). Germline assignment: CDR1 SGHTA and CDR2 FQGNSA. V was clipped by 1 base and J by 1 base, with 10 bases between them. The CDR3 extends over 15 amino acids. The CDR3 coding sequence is TGTGCCAGCAGCTTAGACGCCGGGACGAACACTGAAGCTTTCTTT. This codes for CASSLDAGTNTEAFF.

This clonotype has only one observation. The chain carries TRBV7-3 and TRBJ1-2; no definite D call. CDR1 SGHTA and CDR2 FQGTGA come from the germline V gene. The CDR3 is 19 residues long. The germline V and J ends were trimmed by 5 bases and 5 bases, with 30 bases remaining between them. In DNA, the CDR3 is TGTGCCAGCAGCGTCGCCTCTCCTCCCCCCGAACCCAACACTTATGGCTACACCTTC. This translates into CASSVASPPPEPNTYGYTF. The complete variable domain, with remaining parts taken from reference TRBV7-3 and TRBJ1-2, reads GAGVSQTPSNKVTEKGKYVELRCDPISGHTALYWYRQSLGQGPEFLIYFQGTGAADDSGLPNDRFFAVRPEGSVSTLKIQRTERGDSAVYLCASSVASPPPEPNTYGYTFGSGTRLTVV.

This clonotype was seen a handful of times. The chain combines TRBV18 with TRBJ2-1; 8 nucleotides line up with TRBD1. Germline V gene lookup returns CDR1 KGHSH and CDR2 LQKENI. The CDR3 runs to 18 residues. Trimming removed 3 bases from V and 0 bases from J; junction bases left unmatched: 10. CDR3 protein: CASSPFPPGQGSYNEQFF. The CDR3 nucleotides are TGTGCCAGCTCACCGTTCCCCCCCGGACAGGGCTCCTACAATGAGCAGTTCTTC.

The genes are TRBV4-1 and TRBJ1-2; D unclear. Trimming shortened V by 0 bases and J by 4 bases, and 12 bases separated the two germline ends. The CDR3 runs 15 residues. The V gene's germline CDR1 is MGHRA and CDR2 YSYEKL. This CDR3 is CASSQESEVGYGYTF. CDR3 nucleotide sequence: TGCGCCAGCAGCCAAGAAAGTGAAGTGGGCTATGGCTACACCTTC.

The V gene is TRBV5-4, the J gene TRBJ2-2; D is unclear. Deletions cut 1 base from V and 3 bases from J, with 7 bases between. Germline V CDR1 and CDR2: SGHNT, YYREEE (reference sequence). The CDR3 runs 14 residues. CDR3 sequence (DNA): TGTGCCAGCAGCTTGAGTTCCCACACCGGGGAGCTGTTTTTT. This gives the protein CASSLSSHTGELFF.

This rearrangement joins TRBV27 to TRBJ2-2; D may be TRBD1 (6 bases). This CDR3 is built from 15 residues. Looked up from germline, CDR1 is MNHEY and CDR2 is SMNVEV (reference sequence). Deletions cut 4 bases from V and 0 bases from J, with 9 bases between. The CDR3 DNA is TGTGCCAGCAGTTCCTGGACAGCGAACACCGGGGAGCTGTTTTTT. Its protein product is CASSSWTANTGELFF.

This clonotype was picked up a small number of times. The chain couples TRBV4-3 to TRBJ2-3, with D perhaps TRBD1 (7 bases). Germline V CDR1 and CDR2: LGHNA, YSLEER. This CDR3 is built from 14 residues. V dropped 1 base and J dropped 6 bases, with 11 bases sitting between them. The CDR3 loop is CASSQGRGADTQYF. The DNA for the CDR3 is TGCGCCAGCAGCCAAGGCAGGGGGGCGGATACGCAGTATTTT.

CDR3 DNA: TGTGCCAGCAGCCAAGGAAGGGCCGTGGACCCTTATGGCTACACCTTC. It codes for CASSQGRAVDPYGYTF. V gene TRBV3-2 combines with J gene TRBJ1-2. TRBV3-2 is deemed a pseudogene. The CDR3 covers 16 residues.

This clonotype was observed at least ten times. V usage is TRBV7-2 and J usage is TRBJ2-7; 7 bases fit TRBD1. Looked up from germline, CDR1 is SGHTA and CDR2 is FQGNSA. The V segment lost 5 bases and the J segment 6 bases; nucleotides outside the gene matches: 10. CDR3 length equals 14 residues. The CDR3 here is CASSTRQGRSEQYF. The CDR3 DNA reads TGTGCCAGCAGCACGAGACAGGGTAGAAGCGAGCAGTACTTC.

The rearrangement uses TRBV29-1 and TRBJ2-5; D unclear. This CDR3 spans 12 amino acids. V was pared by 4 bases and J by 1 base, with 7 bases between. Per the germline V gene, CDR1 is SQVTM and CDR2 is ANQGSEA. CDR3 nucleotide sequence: TGCAGCGTTGGCCTGGTCCAAGAGACCCAGTACTTC. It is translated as CSVGLVQETQYF.

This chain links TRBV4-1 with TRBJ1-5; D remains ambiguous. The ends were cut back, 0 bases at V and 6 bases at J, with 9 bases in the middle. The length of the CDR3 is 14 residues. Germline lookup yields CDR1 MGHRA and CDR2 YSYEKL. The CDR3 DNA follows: TGCGCCAGCAGCCAAGATCTTGGGGTTCAGCCCCAGCATTTT. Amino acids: CASSQDLGVQPQHF.

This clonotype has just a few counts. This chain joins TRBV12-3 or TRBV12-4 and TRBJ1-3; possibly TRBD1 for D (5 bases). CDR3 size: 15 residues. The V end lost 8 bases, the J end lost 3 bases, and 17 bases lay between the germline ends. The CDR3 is CASYNDSSHGNTIYF. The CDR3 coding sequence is TGTGCCAGCTACAATGACAGCTCTCATGGAAACACCATATATTTT.

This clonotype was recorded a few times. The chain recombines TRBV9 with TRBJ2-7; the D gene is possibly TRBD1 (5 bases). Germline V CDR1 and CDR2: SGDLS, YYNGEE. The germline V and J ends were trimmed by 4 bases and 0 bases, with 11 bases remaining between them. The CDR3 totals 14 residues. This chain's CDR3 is CASSPRQPSYEQYF. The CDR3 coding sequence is TGTGCCAGCAGCCCACGACAGCCCTCCTACGAGCAGTACTTC.

The CDR3 DNA is TGCGCCAGCAGCTTGCGTACGGGCACTGAAGCTTTCTTT. Encoded protein: CASSLRTGTEAFF. The chain has TRBV5-1 and TRBJ1-1, with D uncertain. Per germline, CDR1 SGHRS and CDR2 YFSETQ. This CDR3 is 13 amino acids long. The V gene lost 1 base and the J gene lost 4 bases, with 8 bases spanning the gap.

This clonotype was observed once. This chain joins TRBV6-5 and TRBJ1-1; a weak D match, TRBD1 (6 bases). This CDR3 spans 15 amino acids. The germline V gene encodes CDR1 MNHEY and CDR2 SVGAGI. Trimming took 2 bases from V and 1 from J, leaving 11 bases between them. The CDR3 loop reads CASSYRVGGNTEAFF. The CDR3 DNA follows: TGTGCCAGCAGTTACCGGGTAGGGGGGAACACTGAAGCTTTCTTT.

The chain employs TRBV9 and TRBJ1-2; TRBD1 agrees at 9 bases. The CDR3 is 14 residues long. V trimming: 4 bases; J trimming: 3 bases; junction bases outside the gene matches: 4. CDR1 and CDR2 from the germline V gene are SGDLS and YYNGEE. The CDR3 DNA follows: TGTGCCAGCAGCTTCCGGGACAGGGACTATGGCTACACCTTC. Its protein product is CASSFRDRDYGYTF.

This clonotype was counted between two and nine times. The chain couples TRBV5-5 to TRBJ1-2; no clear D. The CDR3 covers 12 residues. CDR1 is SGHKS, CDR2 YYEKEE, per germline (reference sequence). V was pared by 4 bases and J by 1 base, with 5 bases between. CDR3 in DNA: TGTGCCAGCAGCAGGGATAACTATGGCTACACCTTC. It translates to CASSRDNYGYTF.

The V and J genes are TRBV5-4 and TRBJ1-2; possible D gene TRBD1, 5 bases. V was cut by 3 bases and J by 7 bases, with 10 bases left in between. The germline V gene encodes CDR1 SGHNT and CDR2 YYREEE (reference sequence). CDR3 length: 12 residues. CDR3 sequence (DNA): TGTGCCAGCAGCTGGGCGGGGGTTGGCTACACCTTC. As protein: CASSWAGVGYTF.

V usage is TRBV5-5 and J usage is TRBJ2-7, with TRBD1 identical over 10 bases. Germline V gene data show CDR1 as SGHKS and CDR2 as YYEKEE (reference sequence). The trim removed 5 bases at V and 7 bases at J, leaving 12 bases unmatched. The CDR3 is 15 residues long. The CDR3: CASRPYSGTGEEQYF. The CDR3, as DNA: TGTGCCAGCAGACCATACTCCGGGACAGGGGAAGAGCAGTACTTC.

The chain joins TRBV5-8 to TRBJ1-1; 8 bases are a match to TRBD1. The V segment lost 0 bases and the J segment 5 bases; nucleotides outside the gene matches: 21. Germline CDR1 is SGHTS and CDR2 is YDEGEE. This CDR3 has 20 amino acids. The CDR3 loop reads CASSLVLTTGGAGGLTEAFF. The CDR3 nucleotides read TGTGCCAGCAGCTTGGTTTTGACAACTGGAGGGGCAGGGGGCTTAACTGAAGCTTTCTTT.